This T cell receptor beta chain was retrieved from a study of T-cell reconstitution after alpha-beta-depleted transplantation in children. Preparing the TCRbeta library involved the use of unique molecular identifiers. TCRdb processed the PCR reads anew with MiXCR; each CDR3 protein has one entry. The sample carries approximately 1,000,000 distinct CDR3 sequences, about 26% recorded once. General study points: Recipient T cells and thymic progenitors that survived were the source of the high TCRbeta diversity seen at day 60 in some patients. T-cell counts and diversity at one year post-transplant came mainly from newly produced T cells.

CDR1 and CDR2 from the germline V gene are LGHNA and YSLEER. V shed 1 base and J shed 2 bases, with 8 bases lying between them. The CDR3 contains 15 residues. On this clonotype: The target antigen is unknown.

The sequence came from a boy in the first two years of life who had a stem cell transplant for SCID, so the T cells may come from the graft donor. Here the sequenced sample was PBMCs, mostly from graft donor cells, taken 360 days after TCRalphabeta/CD19-depleted stem cell transplant. V usage is TRBV4-3 and J usage is TRBJ2-2; D not resolved. This CDR3 reads CASSQVWPNTGELFF. DNA for the CDR3: TGCGCCAGCAGCCAAGTGTGGCCCAACACCGGGGAGCTGTTTTTT.